This entry lists 30 T cell receptor beta chains sequenced from one sample in a study of blood T cell repertoires in COVID-19. The data were produced by immunoSEQ multiplex PCR, yet TCRdb's version contains in-frame clones alone and is incomplete. The table records fewer than 350,000 clones, around nine tenths of them present only once. Sequenced sample: peripheral blood. The receptors were sampled from a man aged 35 to 55 with acute or convalescent COVID-19.

V is TRBV12-3 or TRBV12-4 and J is TRBJ1-2; no definite D call. This CDR3 contains 13 residues. Trimming removed 7 bases at V and 4 bases at J, with 13 bases between. Written as DNA, the CDR3 is TGTGCCAGCACCCTGAGAGGGATCTATGGCTACACCTTC. Protein product: CASTLRGIYGYTF.

V usage is TRBV24-1 and J usage is TRBJ1-2, with 8 bases lining up with TRBD1. The V gene's germline CDR1 is KGHDR and CDR2 SFDVKD. Germline trimming cut 5 bases from V and 6 bases from J; bases unmatched to any gene: 13. The CDR3 has 16 residues. CDR3 region: CATSAAGGVWKNGYTF. CDR3 nucleotides: TGTGCCACCAGTGCGGCAGGGGGCGTGTGGAAGAATGGCTACACCTTC.

This chain uses TRBV19 with TRBJ1-6; 11 bases line up with TRBD1. J was trimmed by 7 bases and V by 6 bases; bases with no gene match: 5. Germline V gives CDR1 LNHDA, CDR2 SQIVND (reference sequence). This CDR3 is built from 15 residues. The CDR3 sequence: CASSRGQGANSPLHF. The CDR3 DNA reads TGTGCCAGTAGCCGAGGACAGGGGGCGAATTCACCCCTCCACTTT.

V is TRBV6-5 and J is TRBJ1-1, with 8 positions matching TRBD1. Trimming at V came to 6 bases and at J to 4 bases, leaving 10 bases not matched to a gene. Germline-derived CDR1 and CDR2 are MNHEY and SVGAGI. This CDR3 is built from 15 residues. The CDR3 here is CASSLERTGGTEAFF. The DNA for the CDR3 is TGTGCCAGCAGCCTCGAAAGAACAGGGGGCACTGAAGCTTTCTTT.

The CDR3 bases are TGTGCCAGCAGTTTACAGGGGGTTGTCACTGAAGCTTTCTTT. Translated: CASSLQGVVTEAFF. The chain couples TRBV6-2 or TRBV6-3 to TRBJ1-1; 8 nucleotides agree with TRBD1. The CDR3 covers 14 residues. V lost 4 bases to trimming and J lost 4 bases; unmatched junction nucleotides: 5. Germline V lookup: CDR1 MNHEY, CDR2 SVGEGT.

The DNA for the CDR3 is TGCGCCAGCAGCCCGGACGGGGGTAATCTGCAAGCTTTCTTT. This gives the protein CASSPDGGNLQAFF. V gene TRBV5-1 combines with J gene TRBJ1-1; D perhaps matches TRBD1 (5 bases). CDR3 size: 14 residues. The V and J ends lost 4 bases and 9 bases respectively, with 19 bases between them. Germline CDR1 and CDR2: SGHRS and YFSETQ. The whole variable domain, filled in from reference TRBV5-1 and TRBJ1-1, reads KAGVTQTPRYLIKTRGQQVTLSCSPISGHRSVSWYQQTPGQGLQFLFEYFSETQRNKGNFPGRFSGRQFSNSRSEMNVSTLELGDSALYLCASSPDGGNLQAFFGQGTRLTVV.

The chain is built from TRBV10-3 and TRBJ2-7; 7 positions agree with TRBD2. The germline CDR1 and CDR2 sequences are ENHRY and SYGVKD. The length of the CDR3 is 15 residues. J lost 3 bases, V lost 2 bases, and 7 bases had no gene match. DNA of the CDR3: TGTGCCATCAGTGAGCGGGCTAGCGGAAACTACGAGCAGTACTTC. The encoded protein is CAISERASGNYEQYF.

This chain connects TRBV5-1 to TRBJ1-6, with TRBD1 as a possible D gene (5 bases). Between the trimmed V and J ends, which lost 4 bases and 4 bases, there was a span of 15 bases. This CDR3 spans 16 amino acids. Germline V CDR1 and CDR2: SGHRS, YFSETQ. CDR3 DNA: TGCGCCAGCAGCCTGGAAACGGGGGGTTATAATTCACCCCTCCACTTT. It yields the protein CASSLETGGYNSPLHF.

J is TRBJ2-7 and V is TRBV5-6; a possible D gene is TRBD1 (7 bases). The V end was cut by 0 bases, the J end by 5 bases, with 21 bases between. CDR3 length: 17 residues. Germline V CDR1 and CDR2: SGHDT, YYEEEE. This CDR3 is CASSLVSGGPLLDEQYF. Written as DNA, the CDR3 is TGTGCCAGCAGCTTGGTTTCAGGGGGGCCCCTCTTGGACGAGCAGTACTTC.

The chain employs TRBV7-9 and TRBJ1-2, with D unresolved. V shed 1 base and J shed 8 bases, with 8 bases lying between them. Germline values: CDR1 SEHNR, CDR2 FQNEAQ (reference sequence). The CDR3 sequence is 12 residues long. In nucleotides, the CDR3 is TGTGCCAGCAGCTTAGAGGGAGGGGGCTACACCTTC. Translating gives CASSLEGGGYTF.

The V call is TRBV5-1, the J call TRBJ1-1; tentatively, D is TRBD1 (5 bases). Trimming left V 4 bases short and J 4 bases short, with 17 bases between. Germline values: CDR1 SGHRS, CDR2 YFSETQ. The CDR3 sequence is 15 residues long. The CDR3 DNA sequence: TGCGCCAGCAGCCTCCGGCCCAGGGTTGGCACTGAAGCTTTCTTT. Its translation: CASSLRPRVGTEAFF.

This rearrangement joins TRBV6-5 to TRBJ1-2; TRBD1 aligns across 7 bases. J lost 5 bases, V lost 4 bases, and 10 bases had no gene match. This CDR3 comprises 15 residues. Germline V gene data show CDR1 as MNHEY and CDR2 as SVGAGI. The CDR3 nucleotides are TGTGCCAGCAGTTCCTTGACAGGGCTTTGGTATGGCTACACCTTC. Encoded protein: CASSSLTGLWYGYTF.

This chain connects TRBV5-6 to TRBJ1-3; 9 bases align to TRBD1. V was pared by 2 bases and J by 6 bases, with 6 bases of the junction left unmatched. Germline values: CDR1 SGHDT, CDR2 YYEEEE. The CDR3 contains 15 residues. The CDR3 loop reads CASSFGTGLQNTIYF. CDR3 DNA: TGTGCCAGCAGCTTCGGGACAGGGCTTCAAAACACCATATATTTT.

The count of this clone is one. V usage is TRBV27 and J usage is TRBJ1-2; D gene ambiguous. The CDR3 is made up of 12 amino acids. The germline V gene has CDR1 MNHEY and CDR2 SMNVEV (reference sequence). V gave up 8 bases and J gave up 4 bases, with 11 bases separating them. The CDR3 reads CASSSTSYGYTF. CDR3 bases: TGTGCCAGCTCCTCTACTTCCTATGGCTACACCTTC.

The rearrangement joins TRBV6-5 to TRBJ2-3; 8 bases are shared with TRBD2. With V trimmed by 0 bases and J by 2 bases, 4 bases remained unmatched. Germline V gives CDR1 MNHEY, CDR2 SVGAGI. This CDR3 comprises 16 residues. CDR3 sequence reads: CASSYSRRGVTDTQYF. The CDR3 region has the DNA TGTGCCAGCAGTTACTCACGGCGGGGGGTCACAGATACGCAGTATTTT.

The V gene is TRBV7-4, the J gene TRBJ1-4; D may be TRBD1 (6 bases). The CDR3 spans 15 residues. Germline lookup yields CDR1 SGHVT and CDR2 SQSDAQ. The germline V and J ends were trimmed by 11 bases and 0 bases, with 16 bases remaining between them. CDR3 in DNA: TGTGCCTCCAGAGGGGGGGAGCCAACTAATGAAAAACTGTTTTTT. As protein: CASRGGEPTNEKLFF.

The rearrangement uses TRBV4-1 and TRBJ2-7; TRBD1 matches 8 bases. The CDR3 totals 15 residues. Germline CDR1 and CDR2: MGHRA and YSYEKL. The ends lost 0 bases at V and 2 bases at J; junction bases unmatched: 3. The CDR3 is CASSQEQGATYEQYF. In DNA form, the CDR3 reads TGCGCCAGCAGCCAAGAGCAGGGGGCCACCTACGAGCAGTACTTC.

This clone appeared a few times. V gene TRBV7-8 combines with J gene TRBJ1-5; no clear D gene. The CDR3 sequence is 14 residues long. Germline assignment: CDR1 SGHVS and CDR2 FQNEAQ. Trimming removed 2 bases at V and 7 bases at J, with 12 bases between. The CDR3 DNA follows: TGTGCCAGCAGCTTAAGGCTGGAGGCCCAGCCCCAGCATTTT. As protein: CASSLRLEAQPQHF.

The gene calls are TRBV7-3 and TRBJ2-6; D is possibly TRBD1 (6 bases). Trimming removed 2 bases from V and 2 bases from J, with 7 bases in between. The CDR3 is 15 residues long. The germline V gene encodes CDR1 SGHTA and CDR2 FQGTGA. CDR3 protein: CASSLQGPGANVLTF. CDR3 nucleotide sequence: TGTGCCAGCAGCTTACAGGGGCCTGGGGCCAACGTCCTGACTTTC.

V usage is TRBV5-1 and J usage is TRBJ2-3; 14 bases are shared with TRBD2. Trimming removed 4 bases from V and 0 bases from J; junction bases left unmatched: 7. CDR1 and CDR2 from the germline V gene are SGHRS and YFSETQ. The CDR3 covers 18 residues. The CDR3 sequence is CASSLGLAGGPSTDTQYF. CDR3 DNA: TGCGCCAGCAGCCTCGGACTAGCGGGGGGCCCTAGCACAGATACGCAGTATTTT.

The J gene is TRBJ2-7, the V gene TRBV6-5; the match to TRBD1 covers 11 bases. The CDR3 contains 15 residues. The germline V gene has CDR1 MNHEY and CDR2 SVGAGI. J gave up 1 base and V 2 bases, and 1 base lay outside the gene matches. The CDR3 DNA is TGTGCCAGCAGTTACGGGACAGGGGGATCCTACGAGCAGTACTTC. This gives the protein CASSYGTGGSYEQYF.

V is TRBV7-2 and J is TRBJ1-5, with 7 bases that match TRBD1. Trimming cost V 2 bases and J 9 bases; bases outside gene matches: 4. This CDR3 has 13 amino acids. From germline, CDR1 is SGHTA and CDR2 FQGNSA. As DNA, the CDR3 is TGTGCCAGCAGCTTAAACCACAGGGGGCCCCAGCATTTT. This encodes CASSLNHRGPQHF.

V and J are TRBV5-6 and TRBJ1-1; possible D gene TRBD1, 6 bases. The CDR3 is 13 amino acids. Germline CDR1 reads SGHDT; CDR2 reads YYEEEE. The ends were cut back, 6 bases at V and 1 base at J, with 10 bases in the middle. Here the CDR3 reads CASNTGTNTEAFF. CDR3 in DNA: TGTGCCAGCAATACAGGGACGAACACTGAAGCTTTCTTT. Supplemented by reference TRBV5-6 and TRBJ1-1, the full variable domain reads DAGVTQSPTHLIKTRGQQVTLRCSPKSGHDTVSWYQQALGQGPQFIFQYYEEEERQRGNFPDRFSGHQFPNYSSELNVNALLLGDSALYLCASNTGTNTEAFFGQGTRLTVV.

This clone occurred once. The V call is TRBV11-3, the J call TRBJ2-1, with a weak D call TRBD1 (5 bases). V was cut by 0 bases and J by 6 bases, with 12 bases left in between. The CDR3 has 15 amino acids. Germline assignment: CDR1 SGHNT and CDR2 YENEEA. The CDR3 DNA follows: TGTGCCAGCAGCTTAGAAGGGGCGCCGGGCAATGAGCAGTTCTTC. It encodes CASSLEGAPGNEQFF.

This clone appeared once. The chain recombines TRBV6-2 or TRBV6-3 with TRBJ1-4; D uncertain. Germline V gene data show CDR1 as MNHEY and CDR2 as SVGEGT. CDR3 length: 14 amino acids. V was shortened by 6 bases and J by 4 bases, with 12 bases between the two germline ends. The CDR3 is CASSTHRDNEKLFF. The CDR3 bases are TGTGCCAGCAGCACACACCGGGATAATGAAAAACTGTTTTTT.

The rearrangement links TRBV29-1 to TRBJ2-4; 10 bases map to TRBD1. Germline V CDR1 and CDR2: SQVTM, ANQGSEA. V gave up 6 bases and J gave up 2 bases; unmatched junction bases: 7. The length of the CDR3 is 15 residues. CDR3 in amino acids: CSVGTGEYSKNIQYF. CDR3 nucleotides: TGCAGCGTGGGGACAGGGGAGTATTCCAAAAACATTCAGTACTTC.

The CDR3 nucleotides are TGTGCCATCAGTGAGTCCGGGGGACCCAATCAGCCCCAGCATTTT. As protein: CAISESGGPNQPQHF. The chain employs TRBV10-3 and TRBJ1-5; tentatively, D is TRBD1 (5 bases). V shed 0 bases and J shed 3 bases, with 9 bases lying between them. Germline values: CDR1 ENHRY, CDR2 SYGVKD. The CDR3 covers 15 residues.

The genes are TRBV24-1 and TRBJ2-2, with TRBD1 as a possible D gene (6 bases). Germline lookup yields CDR1 KGHDR and CDR2 SFDVKD. This CDR3 is 15 amino acids long. Deletions cut 5 bases from V and 5 bases from J, with 14 bases between. CDR3 coding DNA: TGTGCCACCAGTGTAAGTGGGGGCCATACCGGGGAGCTGTTTTTT. The encoded protein is CATSVSGGHTGELFF.

The CDR3 sequence is CAWSPIPRTGTIGSPLHF. Written as DNA, the CDR3 is TGTGCCTGGAGTCCAATCCCCCGGACAGGGACAATTGGGTCACCCCTCCACTTT. V gene TRBV30 combines with J gene TRBJ1-6, with 8 nucleotides matching TRBD1. This CDR3 spans 18 amino acids. The V and J ends lost 2 bases and 10 bases, in that order; junction bases with no gene match: 19. From germline, CDR1 is GTSNPN and CDR2 SVGIG (reference sequence).

The rearrangement joins TRBV12-3 or TRBV12-4 to TRBJ1-1; D not certain. The CDR3 is made up of 11 amino acids. V lost 6 bases and J lost 2, with 4 bases in between. The CDR3 region is CASRLNTEAFF. The DNA of the CDR3 is TGTGCCAGCAGACTTAACACTGAAGCTTTCTTT.